The 8 T cell receptor beta chains given below trace back to one sample, sequenced in a study of long-term antiretroviral therapy in people with HIV. This was the immunoSEQ v3.0 assay at survey level. The repertoire was sequenced with immunoSEQ multiplex PCR; TCRdb's copy has only in-frame clones and lacks some. The sample holds nearly 50,000 clones, approximately 79% seen once. The input for sequencing was unsorted PBMCs, taken 0.8 years after starting antiretroviral therapy. Source of these receptors: a woman aged 18-29 years with HIV.

The V and J genes are TRBV11-3 and TRBJ2-1; D gene ambiguous. CDR3 length equals 13 residues. CDR1 is SGHNT, CDR2 YENEEA, per germline. Trimming shortened V by 0 bases and J by 7 bases, and 7 bases separated the two germline ends. CDR3 nucleotides: TGTGCCAGCAGCTTAGATATACCGAATGAGCAGTTCTTC. Translation: CASSLDIPNEQFF.

The chain couples TRBV7-8 to TRBJ2-3, with D possibly matching TRBD1 (5 bases). Trimming left V 5 bases short and J 3 bases short, with 15 bases between. The CDR3 spans 15 residues. Germline CDR1 and CDR2: SGHVS and FQNEAQ. DNA for the CDR3: TGTGCCAGCAGCCCGGACAAACGGCGGACAGATACGCAGTATTTT. Translated: CASSPDKRRTDTQYF. Variable domain in full (rest from reference TRBV7-8 and TRBJ2-3): GAGVSQSPRYKVAKRGQDVALRCDPISGHVSLFWYQQALGQGPEFLTYFQNEAQLDKSGLPSDRFFAERPEGSVSTLKIQRTQQEDSAVYLCASSPDKRRTDTQYFGPGTRLTVL.

The CDR3 here is CASSSGTDLYGYTF. As DNA, the CDR3 is TGTGCCAGCTCCTCCGGGACAGATCTCTATGGCTACACCTTC. The gene calls are TRBV18 and TRBJ1-2, with 7 bases lining up with TRBD1. The V gene's germline CDR1 is KGHSH and CDR2 LQKENI. With V trimmed by 6 bases and J by 4 bases, 8 bases remained unmatched. The CDR3 length is 14 residues.

V gene TRBV9 combines with J gene TRBJ2-1, with 12 bases that match TRBD2. This CDR3 has 15 amino acids. Germline CDR1 and CDR2: SGDLS and YYNGEE. The trim removed 3 bases at V and 6 bases at J, leaving 4 bases unmatched. The CDR3 bases are TGTGCCAGCAGCGGATCACTAGCGGGAGGCAATGAGCAGTTCTTC. Translated, it gives CASSGSLAGGNEQFF.

The V gene is TRBV18, the J gene TRBJ2-7; 9 bases line up with TRBD1. This CDR3 is built from 15 residues. Germline V gene lookup returns CDR1 KGHSH and CDR2 LQKENI. V trimming: 2 bases; J trimming: 6 bases; junction bases outside the gene matches: 8. The CDR3 sequence: CASSPTQGARVEQYF. The CDR3 DNA reads TGTGCCAGCTCACCAACACAGGGGGCGCGGGTCGAGCAGTACTTC.

The rearrangement joins TRBV5-4 to TRBJ1-2; D is uncertain. CDR3 length: 13 residues. Germline V CDR1 and CDR2: SGHNT, YYREEE (reference sequence). Trimming left V 5 bases short and J 2 bases short, with 10 bases between. The CDR3 DNA reads TGTGCCAGCAGTCAATTACAAAACTATGGCTACACCTTC. This codes for CASSQLQNYGYTF.

This chain links TRBV7-2 with TRBJ2-2, with D perhaps TRBD2 (6 bases). Trimming left V 2 bases short and J 5 bases short, with 12 bases between. Germline V CDR1 and CDR2: SGHTA, FQGNSA. The CDR3 has 15 residues. For the CDR3, the DNA is TGTGCCAGCAGCTTAAGTGCCGGGAGAACCGGGGAGCTGTTTTTT. Translation gives CASSLSAGRTGELFF. The full variable domain, completed using reference TRBV7-2 and TRBJ2-2, is GAGVSQSPSNKVTEKGKDVELRCDPISGHTALYWYRQSLGQGLEFLIYFQGNSAPDKSGLPSDRFSAERTGGSVSTLTIQRTQQEDSAVYLCASSLSAGRTGELFFGEGSRLTVL.

This sequence joins TRBV9 and TRBJ2-7; TRBD2 matches 7 bases. V lost 3 bases, J lost 2 bases, and 11 bases stayed unmatched. Germline V gives CDR1 SGDLS, CDR2 YYNGEE. This CDR3 region has 16 residues. As DNA, the CDR3 is TGTGCCAGCAGCGGTGGGGGGGGTCCCGTCGCCTACGAGCAGTACTTC. Translated, it gives CASSGGGGPVAYEQYF.